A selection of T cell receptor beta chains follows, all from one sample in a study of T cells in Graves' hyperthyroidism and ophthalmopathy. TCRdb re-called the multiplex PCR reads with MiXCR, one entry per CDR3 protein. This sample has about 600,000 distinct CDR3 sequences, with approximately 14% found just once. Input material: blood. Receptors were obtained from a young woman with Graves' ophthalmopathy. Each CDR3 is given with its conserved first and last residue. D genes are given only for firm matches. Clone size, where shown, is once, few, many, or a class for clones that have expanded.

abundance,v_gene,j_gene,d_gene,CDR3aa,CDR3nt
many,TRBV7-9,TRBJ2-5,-,CASSAGTVEETQYF,TGTGCCAGCAGCGCGGGGACTGTTGAAGAGACCCAGTACTTC
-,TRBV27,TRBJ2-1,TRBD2,CASGFGVGLAGGVNEQFF,TGTGCCAGCGGCTTTGGTGTTGGGCTAGCGGGGGGGGTAAATGAGCAGTTCTTC
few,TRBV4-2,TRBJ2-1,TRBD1,CASSQRTGNEQFF,TGTGCCAGCAGCCAACGGACAGGCAATGAGCAGTTCTTC
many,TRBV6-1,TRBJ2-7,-,CASSYRPSSAIYEQYF,TGTGCCAGCAGTTACCGGCCCAGTAGCGCTATCTACGAGCAGTACTTC
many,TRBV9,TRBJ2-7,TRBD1,CASTPGTGSGEQYF,TGTGCCAGCACCCCCGGGACAGGGTCCGGCGAGCAGTACTTC
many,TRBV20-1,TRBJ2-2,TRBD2,CSALLAGGTGELFF,TGCAGTGCTCTACTAGCGGGAGGGACCGGGGAGCTGTTTTTT
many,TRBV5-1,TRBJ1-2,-,CASSLARGLYGYTF,TGCGCCAGCAGCTTGGCCAGGGGCCTCTATGGCTACACCTTC
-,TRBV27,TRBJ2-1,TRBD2,CASSFTGLAGGNEQFF,TGTGCCAGCAGTTTTACCGGACTAGCGGGAGGCAATGAGCAGTTCTTC
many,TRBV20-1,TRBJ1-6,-,CSAPTSGAGNSPLHF,TGCAGTGCCCCTACGTCAGGGGCGGGGAATTCACCCCTCCACTTT
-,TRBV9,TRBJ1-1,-,CASSVESNTEASF,TGTGCCAGCAGCGTAGAGAGCAACACTGAAGCTTCCTTT
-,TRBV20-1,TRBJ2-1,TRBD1,CSASDRENEQFF,TGCAGTGCTAGCGACAGGGAAAATGAGCAGTTCTTC
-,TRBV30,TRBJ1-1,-,CALSRQNTEAFF,TGTGCCTTATCGCGACAGAACACTGAAGCTTTCTTT
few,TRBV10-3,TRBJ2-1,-,CAIQAVSSYNEQFF,TGTGCCATCCAAGCGGTGAGCTCCTACAATGAGCAGTTCTTC
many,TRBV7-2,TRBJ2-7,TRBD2,CASSFQAGGFSGEQYF,TGTGCCAGCAGCTTTCAAGCGGGAGGATTTTCTGGAGAGCAGTACTTC
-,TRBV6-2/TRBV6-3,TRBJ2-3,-,CASSYGAATDTQYF,TGTGCCAGCAGTTACGGGGCAGCCACAGATACGCAGTATTTT
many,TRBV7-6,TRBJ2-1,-,CASSFRSGTVTNEQFF,TGTGCCAGCAGCTTTAGATCAGGTACCGTGACCAATGAGCAGTTCTTC
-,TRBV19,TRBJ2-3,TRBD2,CASSDDSSGRPDTQYF,TGTGCCAGTAGCGACGACAGTAGCGGGAGACCAGATACGCAGTATTTT
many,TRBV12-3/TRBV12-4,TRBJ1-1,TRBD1,CASRARQGHNTEAFF,TGTGCCAGCAGGGCCCGACAGGGGCATAACACTGAAGCTTTCTTT
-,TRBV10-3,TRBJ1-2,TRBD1,CAIRPGQGAQGYTF,TGTGCCATCAGACCGGGACAGGGGGCGCAGGGCTACACCTTC
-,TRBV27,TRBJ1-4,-,CASQGLNEKLFF,TGTGCCAGCCAAGGCCTTAATGAAAAACTGTTTTTT
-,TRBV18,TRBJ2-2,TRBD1,CASSPRQGRDTGELFF,TGTGCCAGCTCACCTCGACAGGGAAGGGACACCGGGGAGCTGTTTTTT
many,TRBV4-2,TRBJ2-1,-,CASSQEYGQDNEQFF,TGTGCCAGCAGCCAAGAATACGGACAAGACAATGAGCAGTTCTTC
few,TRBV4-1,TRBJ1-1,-,CASSHPKENLQGILNTEAFF,TGCGCCAGCAGCCACCCAAAGGAAAATTTGCAGGGTATTTTGAACACTGAAGCTTTCTTT
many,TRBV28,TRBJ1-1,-,CASSLPGYTEAFF,TGTGCCAGCAGCCTACCAGGTTACACTGAAGCTTTCTTT
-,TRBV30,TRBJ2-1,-,CAWSNGVLAPNEQFF,TGTGCCTGGAGTAACGGAGTCCTAGCACCCAATGAGCAGTTCTTC
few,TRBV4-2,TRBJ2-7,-,CASSQDRPGGSLYEQYF,TGTGCCAGCAGCCAAGATAGGCCCGGAGGTTCCCTCTACGAGCAGTACTTC
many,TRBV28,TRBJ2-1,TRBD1,CASSFPTRDRAYNEQFF,TGTGCCAGCAGTTTTCCGACCCGGGACAGGGCCTACAATGAGCAGTTCTTC
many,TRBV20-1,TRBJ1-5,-,CSASRTSVSQPQHF,TGCAGTGCTAGCCGGACGAGTGTAAGTCAGCCCCAGCATTTT
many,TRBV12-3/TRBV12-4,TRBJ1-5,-,CASSPFPSDPRSGQPQHF,TGTGCCAGCAGCCCTTTCCCATCAGATCCCAGGTCCGGTCAGCCCCAGCATTTT
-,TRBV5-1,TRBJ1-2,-,CASSSGQPTNYGYTF,TGCGCCAGCAGCTCCGGACAGCCCACTAACTATGGCTACACCTTC
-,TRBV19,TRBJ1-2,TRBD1,CASTKSRDRGYGYTF,TGTGCCAGTACGAAGTCCCGGGACAGAGGATATGGCTACACCTTC